Following are 22 T cell receptor beta chains from one sample sequenced in a study of blood T cell repertoires in COVID-19. The protocol was immunoSEQ multiplex PCR, while the TCRdb copy is restricted to in-frame clones and leaves out a portion. This sample has about 100,000 clones, with about 90% found just once. The material sequenced was peripheral blood. These receptors were collected from a man over 45 with acute or convalescent COVID-19.

This clone was observed a few times. V usage is TRBV27 and J usage is TRBJ1-2, with D possibly being TRBD1 (6 bases). The CDR3 sequence is 14 residues long. Trimming cost V 5 bases and J 8 bases, with 18 bases left between them. CDR1 is MNHEY and CDR2 is SMNVEV in the germline V gene (reference sequence). The CDR3 DNA sequence: TGTGCCAGCAGTCCCTGGACAGTTGGCGGGGGCTACACCTTC. This sequence encodes CASSPWTVGGGYTF.

The chain combines TRBV6-5 with TRBJ1-5, with no clear D. Trimming took 0 bases from V and 6 from J, leaving 6 bases between them. Germline V gives CDR1 MNHEY, CDR2 SVGAGI. The CDR3 totals 13 residues. The CDR3 bases are TGTGCCAGCAGTTACTCGCTGGCTCAGCCCCAGCATTTT. Its protein is CASSYSLAQPQHF.

J is TRBJ2-3 and V is TRBV3-1 (or the pseudogene TRBV3-2); the D is unclear. The CDR3 loop spans 13 amino acids. CDR1 and CDR2 (germline): LGHDT, YNNKEL (reference sequence). V lost 4 bases to trimming and J lost 5 bases, with 10 bases between them. CDR3 DNA sequence: TGTGCCAGCAGCCCCCAGCCGGGAGATACGCAGTATTTT. Translation: CASSPQPGDTQYF.

The chain carries TRBV5-1 and TRBJ2-7; no clear D gene. Germline V gene sequence: CDR1 SGHRS, CDR2 YFSETQ. The CDR3 extends over 14 amino acids. Trimming pared 4 bases from V and 9 bases from J, leaving 20 bases between. The DNA of the CDR3 is TGCGCCAGCAGCCCTGCCCCGTATCCGAGTTCGCAGTACTTC. Its protein product is CASSPAPYPSSQYF. The whole variable domain, filled in from reference TRBV5-1 and TRBJ2-7, reads KAGVTQTPRYLIKTRGQQVTLSCSPISGHRSVSWYQQTPGQGLQFLFEYFSETQRNKGNFPGRFSGRQFSNSRSEMNVSTLELGDSALYLCASSPAPYPSSQYFGPGTRLTVT.

The chain is built from TRBV19 and TRBJ1-4, with D tentatively TRBD1 (5 bases). This CDR3 comprises 15 residues. The germline gives CDR1 LNHDA, CDR2 SQIVND (reference sequence). Trimming pared 1 base from V and 7 bases from J, leaving 13 bases between. CDR3 residues: CASSIVGGIGEKLFF. The CDR3 DNA reads TGTGCCAGTAGTATAGTTGGGGGGATCGGTGAAAAACTGTTTTTT.

V and J are TRBV7-2 and TRBJ1-2, with D perhaps matching TRBD1 (5 bases). Germline V gene lookup returns CDR1 SGHTA and CDR2 FQGNSA. The V end was cut by 1 base, the J end by 5 bases, with 11 bases between. This CDR3 has 14 residues. In nucleotides, the CDR3 is TGTGCCAGCAGCTTAGTGGGGCAGCAATATGGCTACACCTTC. Residues: CASSLVGQQYGYTF.

V gene TRBV7-9 combines with J gene TRBJ1-5, with D possibly TRBD1 on 5 matching bases. The CDR3 extends over 16 amino acids. Germline CDR1 reads SEHNR; CDR2 reads FQNEAQ (reference sequence). V was pared by 4 bases and J by 0 bases, with 13 bases between. Here the CDR3 reads CASSSSKGDSNQPQHF. The CDR3 coding sequence is TGTGCCAGCAGCTCCAGCAAAGGGGATAGCAATCAGCCCCAGCATTTT.

This clone was detected once. The rearrangement uses TRBV7-2 and TRBJ2-5; 9 bases agree with TRBD2. Germline CDR1 SGHTA, CDR2 FQGNSA. V was clipped by 2 bases and J by 2 bases; unmatched bases: 12. The CDR3 has 18 residues. CDR3 DNA sequence: TGTGCCAGCAGCTTAACCATCTTTCTAGCGGGAATACAAGAGACCCAGTACTTC. Translated: CASSLTIFLAGIQETQYF.

V and J are TRBV19 and TRBJ1-3; TRBD1 matches at 7 bases. The CDR3 runs 16 residues. The V segment lost 5 bases and the J segment 4 bases; nucleotides outside the gene matches: 11. The germline V gene has CDR1 LNHDA and CDR2 SQIVND (reference sequence). For the CDR3, the DNA is TGTGCCAGTAGTCCATTTGAAACAGGGGTAGGAAACACCATATATTTT. Its translation: CASSPFETGVGNTIYF.

The V gene is TRBV11-2, the J gene TRBJ1-5; 9 nucleotides align to TRBD1. CDR1 is SGHAT and CDR2 is FQNNGV in the germline V gene. This CDR3 spans 17 amino acids. V shed 5 bases, J shed 4 bases, and the junction held 12 bases outside the gene matches. For the CDR3, the DNA is TGTGCCAGCAGCCTCGGGACAGGGTGGGAAGAAAATCAGCCCCAGCATTTT. As protein: CASSLGTGWEENQPQHF.

The chain joins TRBV3-1 (or the pseudogene TRBV3-2) to TRBJ2-5; 9 positions match TRBD2. The V segment lost 1 base and the J segment 4 bases; nucleotides outside the gene matches: 7. Germline CDR1 reads LGHDT; CDR2 reads YNNKEL (reference sequence). The CDR3 sequence is 16 residues long. The CDR3 bases are TGTGCCAGCAGCCAAGGCCGGGGAGCGGGGGGAGAGACCCAGTACTTC. Amino acid sequence: CASSQGRGAGGETQYF.

The CDR3 loop reads CASSLAGPPYEQYF. The CDR3 DNA sequence: TGCGCCAGCAGCTTAGCAGGGCCTCCCTACGAGCAGTACTTC. The gene calls are TRBV5-1 and TRBJ2-7; possibly TRBD1 for D (5 bases). The V end lost 2 bases, the J end lost 2 bases, and 11 bases lay between the germline ends. The CDR3 totals 14 residues. The germline gives CDR1 SGHRS, CDR2 YFSETQ.

The chain links TRBV9 to TRBJ1-2; 7 bases are shared with TRBD1. J lost 2 bases, V lost 0 bases, and 1 base had no gene match. This CDR3 has 14 residues. The V gene's germline CDR1 is SGDLS and CDR2 YYNGEE. CDR3 DNA: TGTGCCAGCAGCGTAGGACAGGGAAACTATGGCTACACCTTC. It yields the protein CASSVGQGNYGYTF.

The V gene is TRBV5-1, the J gene TRBJ1-1; D unclear. V was pared by 1 base and J by 0 bases, with 7 bases between. Germline V gene lookup returns CDR1 SGHRS and CDR2 YFSETQ. This CDR3 comprises 14 residues. The CDR3 DNA is TGCGCCAGCAGCTTGAACGTAGTGAACACTGAAGCTTTCTTT. It encodes CASSLNVVNTEAFF.

The chain has TRBV2 and TRBJ2-1; 9 nucleotides line up with TRBD2. Germline values: CDR1 SNHLY, CDR2 FYNNEI. The CDR3 spans 15 residues. With 6 bases clipped from V and 4 bases from J, the junction kept 7 bases outside the gene matches. The CDR3 here is CASSALAGRYNEQFF. The DNA for the CDR3 is TGTGCCAGCAGCGCCCTAGCGGGGCGATACAATGAGCAGTTCTTC.

The chain uses TRBV28 and TRBJ2-3; TRBD2 aligns across 7 bases. CDR3 size: 14 residues. The germline gives CDR1 MDHEN, CDR2 SYDVKM. The J segment lost 2 bases and the V segment lost 7 bases, leaving 6 bases of the junction unmatched. CDR3 region: CASNPGGTTDTQYF. The CDR3 DNA reads TGTGCCAGCAACCCCGGGGGGACCACAGATACGCAGTATTTT.

This chain joins TRBV5-1 and TRBJ2-3, with D perhaps matching TRBD1 (7 bases). The CDR3 extends over 14 amino acids. V was pared by 4 bases and J by 3 bases, with 12 bases between. Germline lookup yields CDR1 SGHRS and CDR2 YFSETQ. The CDR3 protein is CASSIGGQTDTQYF. CDR3 DNA: TGCGCCAGCAGCATCGGGGGACAGACAGATACGCAGTATTTT. Full variable domain (remainder filled in from reference TRBV5-1 and TRBJ2-3): KAGVTQTPRYLIKTRGQQVTLSCSPISGHRSVSWYQQTPGQGLQFLFEYFSETQRNKGNFPGRFSGRQFSNSRSEMNVSTLELGDSALYLCASSIGGQTDTQYFGPGTRLTVL.

The genes are TRBV6-5 and TRBJ2-3; a possible D gene is TRBD1 (7 bases). Trimming took 6 bases from V and 3 from J, leaving 16 bases between them. This CDR3 comprises 15 residues. The germline V gene encodes CDR1 MNHEY and CDR2 SVGAGI. Here the CDR3 reads CASRWPGGITDTQYF. CDR3 nucleotide sequence: TGTGCCAGCAGGTGGCCAGGGGGGATAACAGATACGCAGTATTTT.

As DNA, the CDR3 is TGTGCCAGTCGGGGACAGACGAACACCGGGGAGCTGTTTTTT. It is translated as CASRGQTNTGELFF. The J gene is TRBJ2-2, the V gene TRBV6-5; the match to TRBD1 covers 7 bases. The CDR3 totals 14 residues. The ends lost 9 bases at V and 0 bases at J; junction bases unmatched: 4. In germline, CDR1 is MNHEY, CDR2 SVGAGI.

The chain couples TRBV5-1 to TRBJ2-3; the D is unclear. The CDR3 is made up of 15 amino acids. Germline CDR1 and CDR2: SGHRS and YFSETQ. Trimming removed 0 bases from V and 5 bases from J, with 13 bases in between. The CDR3 DNA reads as TGCGCCAGCAGCTTGGAGTCCCTCTCGGGAGATACGCAGTATTTT. Its protein is CASSLESLSGDTQYF.

The chain couples TRBV19 to TRBJ1-1; 9 bases fit TRBD1. The CDR3 is 14 amino acids. V lost 1 base, J lost 6 bases, and 3 bases stayed unmatched. Germline CDR1 is LNHDA and CDR2 is SQIVND (reference sequence). The CDR3 reads CASSIGQGGSEAFF. The CDR3 region has the DNA TGTGCCAGTAGTATAGGACAGGGGGGCTCTGAAGCTTTCTTT.

V is TRBV5-1 and J is TRBJ1-2, with D uncertain. The CDR3 extends over 14 amino acids. CDR1 and CDR2 (germline): SGHRS, YFSETQ. Between the trimmed V and J ends, which lost 1 base and 8 bases, there was a span of 15 bases. CDR3 sequence: CASSLSGANPGYTF. The CDR3 DNA sequence: TGCGCCAGCAGCTTGTCGGGAGCGAACCCCGGCTACACCTTC.